This T cell receptor beta chain was documented in a study of lymphopenia after photon versus proton radiotherapy. Notes on this clone: Its antigen remains unknown.

Study-level findings and limits: Under photons, naive T cells and diversity fell while effector/memory populations rose. After lymphocyte nadir, photon-treated repertoires showed oligoclonal expansion, especially CD8+ Temra.

Generated by immunoSEQ multiplex PCR, the TCRdb table keeps only in-frame clones and is missing some. The sample includes around 20,000 clones, approximately 90% seen only once; the top ten take 11%. The length of the CDR3 is 18 residues. Germline-derived CDR1 and CDR2 are SGHVS and FQNEAQ. The V segment lost 4 bases and the J segment 1 base; nucleotides outside the gene matches: 10. The source is an elderly man with esophageal cancer. Source: peripheral blood, taken from a patient treated with proton-based radiotherapy. This chain connects TRBV7-8 to TRBJ2-5; 12 bases match TRBD2. CDR3: CASSSPFLAGGIQETQYF. In DNA, the CDR3 is TGTGCCAGCAGCTCTCCGTTTCTAGCGGGGGGGATCCAAGAGACCCAGTACTTC.